This paragraph reports one T cell receptor (beta chain). This specimen belongs to a study of T cell changes during pregnancy in multiple sclerosis. Sequencing used immunoSEQ multiplex PCR; TCRdb keeps in-frame clones, though not all of them. The profile shows around 88,000 clones, 92% of them singletons. The CDR3 is 21 amino acids. The germline gives CDR1 LGHNT, CDR2 FRNRAP. Germline trimming cut 4 bases from V and 2 bases from J; bases unmatched to any gene: 23. This rearrangement joins TRBV12-5 to TRBJ2-7; 10 bases agree with TRBD1. The sample was peripheral blood, taken in the first trimester of pregnancy. The TCR comes from a female donor with multiple sclerosis, enrolled in a pregnancy study. The CDR3: CASGSHHLRDRGRYRPYEQYF. The CDR3 region has the DNA TGTGCTAGTGGTTCCCACCATCTCCGGGACAGGGGTCGGTATAGGCCCTACGAGCAGTACTTC.